The 22 T cell receptor beta chains below come from one sample, sequenced in a study of human T cells and chemical hapten exposure (dated by TCRdb to about 2021). The time point tag for this specimen amounts to: patch test 1, 2 weeks after DPC sensitization. This specimen's treatment or condition label, interpreted: therapeutic diphenylcyclopropenone sensitization with weekly scalp DPC. Total RNA was extracted from unfractionated whole blood collected in Tempus Blood RNA tubes. Libraries were made using RACE. Sequencing instrument: NextSeq 500. TCRdb handled the public reads itself, with Q25 trimming in fastp and clone calling in MiXCR, and kept productive beta chains. Each CDR3 protein appears once, grouped with its most common genes and DNA. The sample has fewer than 50,000 distinct CDR3 sequences on record, approximately 3.6% of them singletons. Clones ranked in the top ten supply roughly a quarter of the sample.

The sequencing here drew on whole blood, taken in connection with sensitization to the hapten diphenylcyclopropenone (DPC). These receptors all stem from a man aged 50-60 years with alopecia areata. Some clones in this sample may be carry-over from other donors' samples.

The CDR3 bases are TGTGCCAGCTCACCGGCTCCGGGACTCGCACACAATGAGCAGTTCTTC. As protein: CASSPAPGLAHNEQFF. V usage is TRBV18 and J usage is TRBJ2-1, with a tentative D call TRBD2 (6 bases). The germline V gene has CDR1 KGHSH and CDR2 LQKENI. The CDR3 spans 16 residues. V lost 3 bases and J lost 5, with 17 bases in between.

The chain recombines TRBV19 with TRBJ2-2; the match to TRBD2 covers 7 bases. Germline V lookup: CDR1 LNHDA, CDR2 SQIVND (reference sequence). J was trimmed by 7 bases and V by 1 base; bases with no gene match: 6. This CDR3 spans 15 amino acids. As DNA, the CDR3 is TGTGCCAGTAGTATAGGAGCGGGAACCGACGGGGAGCTGTTTTTT. Its protein is CASSIGAGTDGELFF.

This clonotype was observed a few times. The chain combines TRBV7-9 with TRBJ1-6; a possible D gene is TRBD1 (5 bases). Germline CDR1 and CDR2: SEHNR and FQNEAQ (reference sequence). This CDR3 is built from 15 residues. Deletions cut 1 base from V and 7 bases from J, with 11 bases between. The CDR3 loop reads CASSLEGAANSPLHF. The CDR3 nucleotides read TGTGCCAGCAGCTTAGAAGGGGCTGCGAATTCACCCCTCCACTTT.

This clonotype was counted many times. The rearrangement joins TRBV15 to TRBJ2-2, with D perhaps matching TRBD1 (6 bases). The V end was cut by 7 bases, the J end by 0 bases, with 21 bases between. CDR1 is LNHNV, CDR2 YYDKDF, per germline (reference sequence). This CDR3 has 18 amino acids. CDR3 residues: CATTTYYSDSANTGELFF. CDR3 coding DNA: TGTGCCACCACCACTTACTACTCGGACAGCGCGAACACCGGGGAGCTGTTTTTT.

The sample holds a few counts of this clonotype. The V and J genes are TRBV5-1 and TRBJ2-3; D may be TRBD2 (5 bases). CDR1 is SGHRS and CDR2 is YFSETQ in the germline V gene. V was pared by 1 base and J by 14 bases, with 11 bases between. CDR3 size: 11 residues. Here the CDR3 reads CASSLTTEGYF. The CDR3 DNA reads TGCGCCAGCAGCTTGACGACCGAGGGGTATTTT.

This clonotype appeared a few times. The genes are TRBV9 and TRBJ1-1; 9 bases agree with TRBD1. Germline values: CDR1 SGDLS, CDR2 YYNGEE. The CDR3 is made up of 13 amino acids. The V gene end was trimmed by 3 bases and the J gene end by 3 bases; junction bases not matched to a gene: 0. The CDR3 is CASSGDRDTEAFF. For the CDR3, the DNA is TGTGCCAGCAGCGGGGACAGGGACACTGAAGCTTTCTTT.

This clonotype was observed many times. The genes are TRBV5-1 and TRBJ2-3; possibly TRBD1 for D (5 bases). The V gene's germline CDR1 is SGHRS and CDR2 YFSETQ. This CDR3 comprises 15 residues. The V gene lost 1 base and the J gene lost 2 bases, with 11 bases spanning the gap. The CDR3 is CASSLLQAPTDTQYF. The CDR3, as DNA: TGCGCCAGCAGCTTGTTACAGGCCCCCACAGATACGCAGTATTTT.

This clonotype was observed many times. The V and J genes are TRBV7-9 and TRBJ1-5, with TRBD1 matching 11 bases. V shed 5 bases and J 3 bases; nucleotides not matched to a gene: 3. From germline, CDR1 is SEHNR and CDR2 FQNEAQ (reference sequence). CDR3 length: 15 amino acids. CDR3 loop: CASSGGQGANQPQHF. CDR3 DNA sequence: TGTGCCAGCAGCGGAGGACAGGGGGCCAATCAGCCCCAGCATTTT.

This clonotype was detected ten times or more. The chain employs TRBV5-1 and TRBJ2-1, with 9 nucleotides matching TRBD2. The germline V gene encodes CDR1 SGHRS and CDR2 YFSETQ. With V trimmed by 0 bases and J by 9 bases, 7 bases remained unmatched. The CDR3 length is 15 residues. The CDR3 sequence is CASSLDGGRATEQFF. For the CDR3, the DNA is TGCGCCAGCAGCTTGGATGGCGGGAGGGCTACTGAGCAGTTCTTC.

This clonotype showed up many times. V and J are TRBV7-8 and TRBJ2-5, with 10 bases identical to TRBD2. The V gene end was trimmed by 5 bases and the J gene end by 1 base; junction bases not matched to a gene: 10. CDR1 and CDR2 (germline): SGHVS, FQNEAQ. This CDR3 is built from 17 residues. The CDR3 here is CASSPGLAGVIQETQYF. CDR3 bases: TGTGCCAGCAGCCCCGGCCTAGCGGGAGTCATCCAAGAGACCCAGTACTTC.

This clonotype was seen repeatedly, ten times or more. The chain couples TRBV5-4 to TRBJ2-5; D might be TRBD1 (5 bases). V shed 0 bases and J shed 0 bases, with 6 bases lying between them. Germline V gene lookup returns CDR1 SGHNT and CDR2 YYREEE (reference sequence). This CDR3 is 14 amino acids long. The DNA for the CDR3 is TGTGCCAGCAGCTTGGGGGGCTACCAAGAGACCCAGTACTTC. Amino acid sequence: CASSLGGYQETQYF.

This clonotype was detected many times. The chain recombines TRBV20-1 with TRBJ2-5; 7 bases align to TRBD2. From germline, CDR1 is DFQATT and CDR2 SNEGSKA (reference sequence). V lost 0 bases to trimming and J lost 2 bases; unmatched junction nucleotides: 3. This CDR3 has 14 amino acids. The CDR3 DNA follows: TGCAGTGCTAGAGAGGGGACTACTCAAGAGACCCAGTACTTC. This sequence encodes CSAREGTTQETQYF.

This clonotype was recorded at least ten times. The chain has TRBV11-2 and TRBJ2-5; D possibly corresponds to TRBD2 (5 bases). The CDR3 length is 13 residues. Looked up from germline, CDR1 is SGHAT and CDR2 is FQNNGV. V lost 3 bases to trimming and J lost 1 base, with 6 bases between them. CDR3 sequence (DNA): TGTGCCAGCAGCTTTGGAGGCCAAGAGACCCAGTACTTC. This gives the protein CASSFGGQETQYF.

J is TRBJ1-5 and V is TRBV9; D unresolved. Trimming took off 0 bases at V and 4 bases at J, with 11 bases between the two ends. Germline CDR1 reads SGDLS; CDR2 reads YYNGEE. The CDR3 runs 15 residues. CDR3 sequence reads: CASSVGAELNQPQHF. The CDR3 bases are TGTGCCAGCAGCGTAGGGGCAGAGCTAAATCAGCCCCAGCATTTT. Looking up the rest from reference TRBV9 and TRBJ1-5 gives the full variable domain: DSGVTQTPKHLITATGQRVTLRCSPRSGDLSVYWYQQSLDQGLQFLIQYYNGEERAKGNILERFSAQQFPDLHSELNLSSLELGDSALYFCASSVGAELNQPQHFGDGTRLSIL.

This clonotype was detected ten times or more. The chain is built from TRBV20-1 and TRBJ1-5; 9 nucleotides match TRBD1. The CDR3 is made up of 16 amino acids. Trimming at V came to 0 bases and at J to 6 bases, leaving 9 bases not matched to a gene. The germline V gene has CDR1 DFQATT and CDR2 SNEGSKA (reference sequence). CDR3 region: CSARDPGQGIFQPQHF. The CDR3 coding sequence is TGCAGTGCTAGAGACCCGGGACAGGGAATTTTTCAGCCCCAGCATTTT.

This clonotype came up many times. The V and J genes are TRBV13 and TRBJ1-2; 7 bases are a match to TRBD1. Germline V gives CDR1 PRHDT, CDR2 FYEKMQ (reference sequence). Unmatched junction bases numbered 6, after V lost 4 bases and J lost 4 bases. The CDR3 covers 14 residues. This CDR3 reads CASSSRGRSYGYTF. CDR3 sequence (DNA): TGTGCCAGCAGCTCCAGGGGGAGAAGCTATGGCTACACCTTC.

This clonotype ranks as medium-sized. V is TRBV27 and J is TRBJ2-3; D is possibly TRBD2 (5 bases). Germline V gene sequence: CDR1 MNHEY, CDR2 SMNVEV (reference sequence). Trimming shortened V by 1 base and J by 1 base, and 9 bases separated the two germline ends. The CDR3 is 15 residues long. DNA of the CDR3: TGTGCCAGCAGTTTATTGAGGGCAGGCACAGATACGCAGTATTTT. As protein: CASSLLRAGTDTQYF.

This clonotype was observed at least ten times. The gene calls are TRBV20-1 and TRBJ1-2, with TRBD1 as a possible D gene (6 bases). Germline V gives CDR1 DFQATT, CDR2 SNEGSKA (reference sequence). The CDR3 totals 11 residues. V dropped 1 base and J dropped 7 bases, with 7 bases sitting between them. CDR3: CSARGGPGYTF. CDR3 DNA sequence: TGCAGTGCTAGAGGGGGGCCTGGCTACACCTTC.

This clonotype was seen at least ten times. CDR3 loop: CASSPREAAAKNIQYF. DNA of the CDR3: TGTGCCAGCAGCCCCCGAGAAGCGGCCGCCAAAAACATTCAGTACTTC. The chain uses TRBV7-9 and TRBJ2-4; D is perhaps TRBD2 (5 bases). The CDR3 spans 16 residues. Germline CDR1 and CDR2: SEHNR and FQNEAQ (reference sequence). The ends were cut back, 5 bases at V and 1 base at J, with 15 bases in the middle. Variable domain in full (rest from reference TRBV7-9 and TRBJ2-4): DTGVSQNPRHKITKRGQNVTFRCDPISEHNRLYWYRQTLGQGPEFLTYFQNEAQLEKSRLLSDRFSAERPKGSFSTLEIQRTEQGDSAMYLCASSPREAAAKNIQYFGAGTRLSVL.

This clonotype was recorded at least ten times. The rearrangement joins TRBV20-1 to TRBJ2-1, with 7 bases identical to TRBD1. The V gene end was trimmed by 1 base and the J gene end by 12 bases; junction bases not matched to a gene: 6. From germline, CDR1 is DFQATT and CDR2 SNEGSKA (reference sequence). CDR3 length: 12 residues. CDR3 sequence: CSARGQGLWQFF. The CDR3 region has the DNA TGCAGTGCTAGAGGACAGGGTTTGTGGCAGTTCTTC.

This clonotype was detected ten times or more. The chain is built from TRBV28 and TRBJ2-2, with TRBD1 identical over 7 bases. This CDR3 comprises 16 residues. Germline loops: CDR1 MDHEN, CDR2 SYDVKM. Germline trimming cut 5 bases from V and 0 bases from J; bases unmatched to any gene: 6. The CDR3 protein is CASSQGGTANTGELFF. The CDR3 DNA follows: TGTGCCAGCAGTCAAGGGGGCACGGCGAACACCGGGGAGCTGTTTTTT.

This clonotype was counted many times. The rearrangement joins TRBV28 to TRBJ2-7; D may correspond to TRBD1 or TRBD2 (7 bases each). The CDR3 totals 14 residues. The germline V gene encodes CDR1 MDHEN and CDR2 SYDVKM. V lost 2 bases and J lost 6, with 14 bases in between. The DNA for the CDR3 is TGTGCCAGCAGTTTACGGCAGGGGGGGGTCGAGCAGTACTTC. Its protein is CASSLRQGGVEQYF.